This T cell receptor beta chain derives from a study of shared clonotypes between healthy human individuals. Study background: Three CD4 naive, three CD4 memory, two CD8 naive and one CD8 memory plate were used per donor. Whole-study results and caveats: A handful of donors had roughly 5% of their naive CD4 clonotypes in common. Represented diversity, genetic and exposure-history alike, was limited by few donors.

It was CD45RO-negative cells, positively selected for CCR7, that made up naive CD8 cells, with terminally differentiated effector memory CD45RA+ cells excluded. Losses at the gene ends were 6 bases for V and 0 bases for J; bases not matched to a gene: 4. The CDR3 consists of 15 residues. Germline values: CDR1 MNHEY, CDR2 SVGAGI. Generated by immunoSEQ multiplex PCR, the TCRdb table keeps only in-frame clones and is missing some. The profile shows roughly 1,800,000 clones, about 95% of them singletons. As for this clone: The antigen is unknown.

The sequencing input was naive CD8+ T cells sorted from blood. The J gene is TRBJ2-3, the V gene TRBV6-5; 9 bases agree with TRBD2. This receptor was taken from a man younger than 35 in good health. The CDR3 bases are TGTGCCAGCAGGGATCTAGCGGGAAGCACAGATACGCAGTATTTT. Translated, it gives CASRDLAGSTDTQYF.